This T cell receptor beta chain was found in a study of blood T cell repertoires in COVID-19. At the level of the study: The origin of the acute and convalescent COVID-19 samples was the United States, Italy and Spain. In each case, the material was cDNA or gDNA derived from T cells, B-cell-depleted T cells, or PBMCs.

Per the original data handling: The assay estimated nucleated cells by amplifying reference gene primers. Some clones are missing from TCRdb's copy, which holds only in-frame ones; the method was immunoSEQ multiplex PCR. From that table come the V and J calls and clone size; the DNA was used to work out D and trimming. This table has about 61,000 clones, just over 85% appearing once. This CDR3 contains 13 residues. V was cut by 6 bases and J by 1 base, with 7 bases left in between. Per germline, CDR1 LNHDA and CDR2 SQIVND (reference sequence). The receptor's source is a woman of 80 years or more with active COVID-19. The J gene is TRBJ1-3, the V gene TRBV19; a weak D match, TRBD1 (5 bases). The sequenced sample was peripheral blood. CDR3 residues: CASSQGSGNTIYF. DNA of the CDR3: TGTGCCAGTAGCCAGGGATCTGGAAACACCATATATTTT. The complete variable domain, with remaining parts taken from reference TRBV19 and TRBJ1-3, reads DGGITQSPKYLFRKEGQNVTLSCEQNLNHDAMYWYRQDPGQGLRLIYYSQIVNDFQKGDIAEGYSVSREKKESFPLTVTSAQKNPTAFYLCASSQGSGNTIYFGEGSWLTVV.